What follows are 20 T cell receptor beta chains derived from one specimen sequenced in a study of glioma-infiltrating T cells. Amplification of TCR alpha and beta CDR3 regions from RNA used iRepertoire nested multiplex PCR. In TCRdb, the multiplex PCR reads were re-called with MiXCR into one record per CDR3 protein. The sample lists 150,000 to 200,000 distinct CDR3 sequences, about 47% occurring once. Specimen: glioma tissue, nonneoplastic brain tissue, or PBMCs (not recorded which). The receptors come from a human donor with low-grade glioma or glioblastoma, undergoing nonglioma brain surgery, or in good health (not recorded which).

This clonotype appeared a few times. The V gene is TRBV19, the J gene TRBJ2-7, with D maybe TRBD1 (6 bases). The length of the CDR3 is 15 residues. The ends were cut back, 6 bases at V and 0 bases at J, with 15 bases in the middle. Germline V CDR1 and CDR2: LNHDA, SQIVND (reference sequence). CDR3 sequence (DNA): TGTGCCAGTAGCCAGACAGGAGTTCCCTCCTACGAGCAGTACTTC. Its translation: CASSQTGVPSYEQYF.

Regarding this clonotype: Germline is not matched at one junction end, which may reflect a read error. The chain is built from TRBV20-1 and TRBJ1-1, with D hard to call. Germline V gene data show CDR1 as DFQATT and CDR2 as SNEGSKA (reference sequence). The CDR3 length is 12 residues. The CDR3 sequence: CSASLVITGAFF. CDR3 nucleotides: TGCAGTGCTAGTCTTGTGATAACTGGAGCTTTCTTT.

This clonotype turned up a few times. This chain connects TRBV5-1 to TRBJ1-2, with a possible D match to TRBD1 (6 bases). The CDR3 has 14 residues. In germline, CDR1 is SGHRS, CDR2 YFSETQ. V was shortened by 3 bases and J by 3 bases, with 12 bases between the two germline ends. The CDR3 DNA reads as TGCGCCAGCAGCTCCGGGGGGGCGGACTATGGCTACACCTTC. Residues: CASSSGGADYGYTF.

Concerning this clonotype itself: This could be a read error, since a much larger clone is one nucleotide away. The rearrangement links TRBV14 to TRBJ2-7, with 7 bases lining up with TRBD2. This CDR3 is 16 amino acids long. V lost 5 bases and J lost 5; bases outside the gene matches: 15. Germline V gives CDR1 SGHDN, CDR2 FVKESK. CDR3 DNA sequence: TGTGCCAGCAGCTCTTTTAAAGCGGGGACCACCAACGAGCAGTACTTC. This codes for CASSSFKAGTTNEQYF.

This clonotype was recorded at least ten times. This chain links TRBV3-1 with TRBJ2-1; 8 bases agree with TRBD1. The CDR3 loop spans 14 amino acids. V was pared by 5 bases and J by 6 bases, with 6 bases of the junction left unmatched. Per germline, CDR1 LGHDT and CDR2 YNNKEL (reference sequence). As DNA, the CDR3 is TGTGCCAGCAGCGGACAGGGTGGCTTCAATGAGCAGTTCTTC. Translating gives CASSGQGGFNEQFF.

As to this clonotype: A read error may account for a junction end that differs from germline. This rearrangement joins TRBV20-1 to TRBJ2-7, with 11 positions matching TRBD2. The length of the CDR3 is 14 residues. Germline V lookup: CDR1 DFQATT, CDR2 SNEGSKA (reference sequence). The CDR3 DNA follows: TGCAGTGGTAGAGATGGACTAGCGGGTTACGAGCAGTACTTC. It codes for CSGRDGLAGYEQYF.

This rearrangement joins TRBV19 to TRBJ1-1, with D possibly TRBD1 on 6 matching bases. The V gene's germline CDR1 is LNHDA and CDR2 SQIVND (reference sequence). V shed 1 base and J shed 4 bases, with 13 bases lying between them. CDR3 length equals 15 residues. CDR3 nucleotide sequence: TGTGCCAGTAGTATAGGGGCAGGGACACGCACTGAAGCTTTCTTT. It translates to CASSIGAGTRTEAFF.

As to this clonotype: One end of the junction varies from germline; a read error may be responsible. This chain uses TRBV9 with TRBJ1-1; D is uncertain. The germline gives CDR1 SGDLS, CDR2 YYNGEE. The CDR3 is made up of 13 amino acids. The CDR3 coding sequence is TGTGCCAGCAGCGTAGCGGGGAACACTGAAGCTTCCTTT. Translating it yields CASSVAGNTEASF.

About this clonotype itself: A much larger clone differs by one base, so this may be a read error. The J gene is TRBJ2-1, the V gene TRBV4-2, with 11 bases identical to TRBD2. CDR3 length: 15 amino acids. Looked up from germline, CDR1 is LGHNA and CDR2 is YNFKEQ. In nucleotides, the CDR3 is TGTGCCAGCAGCTGGGGACTAGCGGCGTACAATGAGCAGCTCTTC. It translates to CASSWGLAAYNEQLF.

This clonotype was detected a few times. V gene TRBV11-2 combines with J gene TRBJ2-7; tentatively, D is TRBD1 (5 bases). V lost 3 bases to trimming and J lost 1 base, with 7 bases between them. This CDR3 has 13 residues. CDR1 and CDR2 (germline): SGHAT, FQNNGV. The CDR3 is CASSLDKSYEQYF. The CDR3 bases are TGTGCCAGCAGCTTGGACAAGTCCTACGAGCAGTACTTC.

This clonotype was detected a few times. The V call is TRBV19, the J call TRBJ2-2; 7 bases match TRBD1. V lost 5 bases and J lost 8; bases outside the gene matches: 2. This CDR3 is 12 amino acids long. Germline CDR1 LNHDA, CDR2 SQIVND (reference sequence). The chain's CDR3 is CASSRTGGELFF. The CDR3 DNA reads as TGTGCCAGTAGTCGGACAGGAGGGGAGCTGTTTTTT.

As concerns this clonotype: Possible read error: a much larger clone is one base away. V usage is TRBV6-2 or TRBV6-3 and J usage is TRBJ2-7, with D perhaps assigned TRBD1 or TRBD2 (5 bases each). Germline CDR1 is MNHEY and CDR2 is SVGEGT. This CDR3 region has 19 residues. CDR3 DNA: TGTGCCGGCAGTTATGGTCAAGCGGACAAACTTCAAATCTCCTACGAGCAGTACTTC. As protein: CAGSYGQADKLQISYEQYF.

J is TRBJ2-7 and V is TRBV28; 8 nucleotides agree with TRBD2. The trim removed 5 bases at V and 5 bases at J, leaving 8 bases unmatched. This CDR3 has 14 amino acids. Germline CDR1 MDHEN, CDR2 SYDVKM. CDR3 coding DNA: TGTGCCAGCAGTATTCCTCAGCGGGGGAACGAGCAGTACTTC. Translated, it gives CASSIPQRGNEQYF.

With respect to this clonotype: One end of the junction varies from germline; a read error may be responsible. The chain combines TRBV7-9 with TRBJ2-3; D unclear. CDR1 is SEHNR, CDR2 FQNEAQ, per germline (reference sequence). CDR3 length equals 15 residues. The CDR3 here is CASSRYQRSTDTQCF. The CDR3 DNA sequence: TGTGCCAGCAGCCGTTACCAACGGAGCACAGATACGCAGTGTTTT. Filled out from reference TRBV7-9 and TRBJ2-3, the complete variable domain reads DTGVSQNPRHKITKRGQNVTFRCDPISEHNRLYWYRQTLGQGPEFLTYFQNEAQLEKSRLLSDRFSAERPKGSFSTLEIQRTEQGDSAMYLCASSRYQRSTDTQCFGPGTRLTVL.

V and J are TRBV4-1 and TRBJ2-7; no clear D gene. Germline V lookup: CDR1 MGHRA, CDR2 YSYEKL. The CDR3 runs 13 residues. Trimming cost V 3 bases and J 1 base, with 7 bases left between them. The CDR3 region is CASSHVVSYEQYF. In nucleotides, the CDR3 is TGCGCCAGCAGCCACGTCGTATCCTACGAGCAGTACTTC.

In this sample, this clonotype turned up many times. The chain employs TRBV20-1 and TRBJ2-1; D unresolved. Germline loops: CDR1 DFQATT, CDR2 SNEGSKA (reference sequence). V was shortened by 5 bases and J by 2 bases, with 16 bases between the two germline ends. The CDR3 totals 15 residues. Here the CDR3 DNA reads TGCAGTGCTTCCCCTGACGGGCGCCCCTACAATGAGCAGTTCTTC. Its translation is CSASPDGRPYNEQFF.

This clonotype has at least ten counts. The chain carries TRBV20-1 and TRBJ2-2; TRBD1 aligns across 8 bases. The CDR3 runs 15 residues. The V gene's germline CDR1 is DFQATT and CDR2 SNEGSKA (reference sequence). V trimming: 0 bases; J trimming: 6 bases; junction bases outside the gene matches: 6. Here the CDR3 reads CSARDRTGYSGELFF. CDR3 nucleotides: TGCAGTGCTAGAGACCGGACAGGGTATTCCGGGGAGCTGTTTTTT.

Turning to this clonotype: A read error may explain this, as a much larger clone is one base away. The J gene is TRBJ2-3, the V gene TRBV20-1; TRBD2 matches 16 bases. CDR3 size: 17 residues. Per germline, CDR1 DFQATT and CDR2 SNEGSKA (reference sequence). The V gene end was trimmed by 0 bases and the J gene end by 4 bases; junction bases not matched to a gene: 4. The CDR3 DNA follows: TGCAGTGCTAGAGACGCCGGGACTAGCGGGAGGGCAGATACGCAGTATTTT. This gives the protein CSARDAGTSGRADTQYF.

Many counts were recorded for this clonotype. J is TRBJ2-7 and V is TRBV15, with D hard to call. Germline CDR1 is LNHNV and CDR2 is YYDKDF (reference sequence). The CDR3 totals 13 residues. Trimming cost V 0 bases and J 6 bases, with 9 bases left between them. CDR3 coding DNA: TGTGCCACCAGCAGAGACCAGACGGGCGAGCAGTACTTC. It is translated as CATSRDQTGEQYF. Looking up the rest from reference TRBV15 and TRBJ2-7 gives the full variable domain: DAMVIQNPRYQVTQFGKPVTLSCSQTLNHNVMYWYQQKSSQAPKLLFHYYDKDFNNEADTPDNFQSRRPNTSFCFLDIRSPGLGDTAMYLCATSRDQTGEQYFGPGTRLTVT.

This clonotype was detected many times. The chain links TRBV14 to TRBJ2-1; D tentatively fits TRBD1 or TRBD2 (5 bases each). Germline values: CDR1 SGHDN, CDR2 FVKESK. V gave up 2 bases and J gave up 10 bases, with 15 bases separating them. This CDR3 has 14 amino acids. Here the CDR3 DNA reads TGTGCCAGCAGCCAACTTTCCGGGGCAGGAGAGCAGTTCTTC. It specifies CASSQLSGAGEQFF.